This is a list of T cell receptor beta chains from one sample in a study of blood T cell repertoires in COVID-19. The method was immunoSEQ multiplex PCR; TCRdb's version includes in-frame clones alone and lacks a portion of them. The profile shows about 110,000 clones, approximately 91% of them singletons. Source material: peripheral blood. The origin of the receptors is a woman in her 70s who had recovered from COVID-19. CDR3s include the opening cysteine and the closing phenylalanine or tryptophan. The order of the fields is V gene, D gene, clone size, J gene, CDR3 DNA, CDR3 protein. A D gene is named only where the DNA matches it firmly. Some rows have no size entry. The others give once, few or many, or a class for an expanded clone.

v_gene: TRBV5-4; d_gene: NA; abundance: NA; j_gene: TRBJ2-5; CDR3nt: TGTGCCAGCAGCTTGGCCGTCGGGCGGGCCGGAAGGGAGACCCAGTACTTC; CDR3aa: CASSLAVGRAGRETQYF
v_gene: TRBV7-9; d_gene: NA; abundance: NA; j_gene: TRBJ1-2; CDR3nt: TGTGCCAGCAGCTTAGCCACGGAGGGCTACACCTTC; CDR3aa: CASSLATEGYTF
v_gene: TRBV7-2; d_gene: TRBD2; abundance: NA; j_gene: TRBJ2-1; CDR3nt: TGTGCCAGCAGACCCGGACCCTGGCGGGAGGTGGGGAATGAGCAGTTCTTC; CDR3aa: CASRPGPWREVGNEQFF
v_gene: TRBV18; d_gene: NA; abundance: once; j_gene: TRBJ2-5; CDR3nt: TGTGCCAGCTCACCCCCAACAGGGACGGAGACCCAGTACTTC; CDR3aa: CASSPPTGTETQYF
v_gene: TRBV7-8; d_gene: NA; abundance: NA; j_gene: TRBJ1-4; CDR3nt: TGTGCCAGCAGCTTAGGGGGAGGGGATGAAAAACTGTTTTTT; CDR3aa: CASSLGGGDEKLFF
v_gene: TRBV6-4; d_gene: TRBD2; abundance: NA; j_gene: TRBJ2-2; CDR3nt: TGTGCCAGCTCCCCTAGGGAGGGCACCGGGGAGCTGTTTTTT; CDR3aa: CASSPREGTGELFF
v_gene: TRBV28; d_gene: NA; abundance: NA; j_gene: TRBJ1-1; CDR3nt: TGTGCCAGCAGAAGACAAGGGGGAACTGAAGCTTTCTTT; CDR3aa: CASRRQGGTEAFF
v_gene: TRBV5-8; d_gene: TRBD1; abundance: NA; j_gene: TRBJ2-3; CDR3nt: TGTGCCAGCGGTAAAACAGGGGGCCTGACAGATACGCAGTATTTT; CDR3aa: CASGKTGGLTDTQYF
v_gene: TRBV28; d_gene: NA; abundance: NA; j_gene: TRBJ2-3; CDR3nt: TGTGCCAGCAGACAGGGAGGGATCACAGATACGCAGTATTTT; CDR3aa: CASRQGGITDTQYF
v_gene: TRBV10-3; d_gene: TRBD2; abundance: few; j_gene: TRBJ2-7; CDR3nt: TGTGCCATCAGTGCGCGGGAGGGACGCAACTCGGGGAGGGAGCAGTACTTC; CDR3aa: CAISAREGRNSGREQYF
v_gene: TRBV27; d_gene: NA; abundance: NA; j_gene: TRBJ1-5; CDR3nt: TGTGCCAGCACACTGACCCGGGTCAGCAATCAGCCCCAGCATTTT; CDR3aa: CASTLTRVSNQPQHF
v_gene: TRBV6-5; d_gene: TRBD1; abundance: NA; j_gene: TRBJ2-7; CDR3nt: TGTGCCAGCAGACCCCCGGGACAGGGAGGTGAGCAGTACTTC; CDR3aa: CASRPPGQGGEQYF
v_gene: TRBV24-1; d_gene: NA; abundance: NA; j_gene: TRBJ2-5; CDR3nt: TGTGCCACCAGTGGGGGAGGAACTCTCTCTACACAAGAGACCCAGTACTTC; CDR3aa: CATSGGGTLSTQETQYF
v_gene: TRBV18; d_gene: NA; abundance: few; j_gene: TRBJ1-5; CDR3nt: TGTGCCAGCTCACCCTCCGGGAGCAATCAGCCCCAGCATTTT; CDR3aa: CASSPSGSNQPQHF
v_gene: TRBV24-1; d_gene: NA; abundance: NA; j_gene: TRBJ2-2; CDR3nt: TGTGCCACCAGTGATTCCAGGACAGCGAACACCGGGGAGCTGTTTTTT; CDR3aa: CATSDSRTANTGELFF
v_gene: TRBV29-1; d_gene: NA; abundance: NA; j_gene: TRBJ1-2; CDR3nt: TGCAGCGTTGTGGGGGGTGGGTACTATGGCTACACCTTC; CDR3aa: CSVVGGGYYGYTF
v_gene: TRBV7-2; d_gene: NA; abundance: NA; j_gene: TRBJ2-1; CDR3nt: TGTGCCAGCAGCTCTTGGACTGGCCCATACAATGAGCAGTTCTTC; CDR3aa: CASSSWTGPYNEQFF
v_gene: TRBV27; d_gene: TRBD1; abundance: few; j_gene: TRBJ2-7; CDR3nt: TGTGCCAGCGCTTATGAGACAGGGGCCCCCTACGAGCAGTACTTC; CDR3aa: CASAYETGAPYEQYF
v_gene: TRBV9; d_gene: NA; abundance: NA; j_gene: TRBJ2-3; CDR3nt: TGTGCCAGCAGCTTTAGCGGAACCCCAGATACGCAGTATTTT; CDR3aa: CASSFSGTPDTQYF
v_gene: TRBV7-2; d_gene: TRBD1; abundance: NA; j_gene: TRBJ1-2; CDR3nt: TGTGCCAGCAGCTCAGACCGACAGGGGGCAGGTGGATACACCTTC; CDR3aa: CASSSDRQGAGGYTF
v_gene: TRBV29-1; d_gene: NA; abundance: NA; j_gene: TRBJ1-1; CDR3nt: TGCAGCGTTGAAGATGGGGCGAGGACTGAAGCTTTCTTT; CDR3aa: CSVEDGARTEAFF
v_gene: TRBV7-2; d_gene: TRBD2; abundance: NA; j_gene: TRBJ2-3; CDR3nt: TGTGCCAGCAGGCCAACTAGCGGGGCCGCAGATACGCAGTATTTT; CDR3aa: CASRPTSGAADTQYF
v_gene: TRBV24-1; d_gene: NA; abundance: NA; j_gene: TRBJ2-5; CDR3nt: TGTGCCACCAGTGACGGTGGGCCCATCTTGGACCAGTACTTC; CDR3aa: CATSDGGPILDQYF
v_gene: TRBV6-5; d_gene: NA; abundance: NA; j_gene: TRBJ1-4; CDR3nt: TGTGCCAGCAGTTACAGGGGGGGGCCGACTAATGAAAAACTGTTTTTT; CDR3aa: CASSYRGGPTNEKLFF
v_gene: TRBV15; d_gene: TRBD1; abundance: NA; j_gene: TRBJ2-7; CDR3nt: TGTGCCACCAGCAGAGGCGCCCCGGACAGGGGGCGTTACGAGCAGTACTTC; CDR3aa: CATSRGAPDRGRYEQYF
v_gene: TRBV9; d_gene: TRBD1; abundance: NA; j_gene: TRBJ2-5; CDR3nt: TGTGCCAGCAGCGTAGGGGACAGCCAAGAGACCCAGTACTTC; CDR3aa: CASSVGDSQETQYF
v_gene: TRBV6-2/TRBV6-3; d_gene: NA; abundance: NA; j_gene: TRBJ2-1; CDR3nt: TGTGCCAGCAGCTCCGTCGGGGGCTACAATGAGCAGTTCTTC; CDR3aa: CASSSVGGYNEQFF